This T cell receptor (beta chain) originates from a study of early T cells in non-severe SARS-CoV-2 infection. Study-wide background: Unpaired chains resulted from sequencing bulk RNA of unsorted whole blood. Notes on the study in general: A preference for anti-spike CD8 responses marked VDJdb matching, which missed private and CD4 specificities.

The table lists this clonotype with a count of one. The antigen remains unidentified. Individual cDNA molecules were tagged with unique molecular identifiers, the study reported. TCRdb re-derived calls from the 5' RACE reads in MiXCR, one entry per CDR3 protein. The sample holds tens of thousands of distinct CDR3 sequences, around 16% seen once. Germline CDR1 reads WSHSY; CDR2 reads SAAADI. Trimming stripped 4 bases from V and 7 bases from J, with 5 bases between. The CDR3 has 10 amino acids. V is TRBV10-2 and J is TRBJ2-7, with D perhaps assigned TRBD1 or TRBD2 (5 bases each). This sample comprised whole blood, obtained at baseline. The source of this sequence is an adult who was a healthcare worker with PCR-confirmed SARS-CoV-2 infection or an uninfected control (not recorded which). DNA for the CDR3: TGCGCCAGCAGTGGGGGGGAGCAGTACTTC. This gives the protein CASSGGEQYF.